Following are 28 T cell receptor beta chains from one sample sequenced in a study of T-cell memory formation after mild COVID-19. TCRdb redid the calling of the 5' RACE reads with MiXCR, one entry per CDR3 protein. The top ten clones hold about a fifth of a sample with hundreds of thousands of distinct CDR3 sequences, about a sixth of them seen once. The sample taken for sequencing was PBMCs or a T cell subset sorted from them (not recorded which). The origin of the receptors is a man aged 18 to 29 who had mild COVID-19 (a few samples of this study predate the infection). Cell type and time point are not known.

This clonotype was counted a few times. The chain combines TRBV20-1 with TRBJ1-2; 10 bases line up with TRBD1. Germline lookup yields CDR1 DFQATT and CDR2 SNEGSKA (reference sequence). Unmatched junction bases numbered 17, after V lost 0 bases and J lost 7 bases. The CDR3 loop spans 18 amino acids. The CDR3 spells CSARDPGQGSGPSVGYTF. The CDR3 bases are TGCAGTGCTAGAGATCCGGGACAGGGGTCGGGTCCTTCGGTTGGCTACACCTTC.

The chain couples TRBV7-9 to TRBJ2-5; D assignment may be TRBD1 or TRBD2 (6 bases each). The V gene's germline CDR1 is SEHNR and CDR2 FQNEAQ (reference sequence). The CDR3 totals 15 residues. Trimming removed 0 bases at V and 4 bases at J, with 12 bases between. The CDR3 region is CASSLAEGVSETQYF. In DNA, the CDR3 is TGTGCCAGCAGCTTAGCGGAGGGGGTGTCAGAGACCCAGTACTTC.

The table lists this clonotype with a few counts. The rearrangement uses TRBV30 and TRBJ1-5; D may be TRBD1 (5 bases). This CDR3 contains 13 residues. V lost 3 bases to trimming and J lost 9 bases, with 15 bases between them. CDR1 and CDR2 (germline): GTSNPN, SVGIG (reference sequence). CDR3 residues: CAWSGDAAGPQHF. In DNA, the CDR3 is TGTGCCTGGAGCGGGGACGCGGCGGGGCCCCAGCATTTT.

The chain joins TRBV4-1 to TRBJ1-3; D may be TRBD1 (5 bases). The V gene lost 4 bases and the J gene lost 1 base, with 11 bases spanning the gap. The CDR3 contains 15 residues. Germline CDR1 and CDR2: MGHRA and YSYEKL. DNA of the CDR3: TGCGCCAGCAGCCTGTCGGGACTTTCTGGAAACACCATATATTTT. Amino acid sequence: CASSLSGLSGNTIYF.

The CDR3 DNA follows: TGTGCCAGTAACGGACGGGAAGACAAAAACATTCAGTACTTC. This gives the protein CASNGREDKNIQYF. This chain links TRBV3-1 with TRBJ2-4; perhaps TRBD2 as D (5 bases). The germline V and J ends were trimmed by 9 bases and 3 bases, with 15 bases remaining between them. The CDR3 consists of 14 residues. CDR1 LGHDT and CDR2 YNNKEL come from the germline V gene (reference sequence).

CDR3 in amino acids: CSGEGSGNIQYF. Here the CDR3 DNA reads TGCAGCGGCGAAGGGAGTGGAAACATTCAGTACTTC. The chain combines TRBV29-1 with TRBJ2-4; tentatively, D is TRBD2 (5 bases). Germline CDR1 reads SQVTM; CDR2 reads ANQGSEA. Trimming pared 7 bases from V and 6 bases from J, leaving 13 bases between. This CDR3 contains 12 residues.

This clonotype was counted between two and nine times. The chain links TRBV5-1 to TRBJ2-7; TRBD1 aligns across 8 bases. This CDR3 comprises 16 residues. Trimming removed 4 bases from V and 5 bases from J; junction bases left unmatched: 14. CDR1 is SGHRS and CDR2 is YFSETQ in the germline V gene. The CDR3 DNA is TGCGCCAGCAGCGTACCACTCAGGGGGCTGGGGGACGAGCAGTACTTC. It is translated as CASSVPLRGLGDEQYF.

In its sample, this clonotype was seen a few times. This rearrangement joins TRBV6-1 to TRBJ2-7; D is possibly TRBD1 (6 bases). Germline CDR1 reads MNHNS; CDR2 reads SASEGT. Deletions cut 6 bases from V and 1 base from J, with 13 bases between. The CDR3 is 14 amino acids. The CDR3 coding sequence is TGTGCCAGCAGAACCCAGGGGTTGTCCTACGAGCAGTACGTC. As protein: CASRTQGLSYEQYV.

The CDR3 DNA follows: TGTGCCAGCAGTGATTGGGCCAGAGGCTACACCTTC. Encoded protein: CASSDWARGYTF. The chain carries TRBV25-1 and TRBJ1-2; D is unresolved. Germline values: CDR1 MGHDK, CDR2 SYGVNS. The length of the CDR3 is 12 residues. V gave up 3 bases and J gave up 8 bases, with 10 bases separating them.

Notes on this clonotype: A much larger clone is a single base away; this may be a read error. J is TRBJ1-1 and V is TRBV29-1; D is unresolved. V lost 6 bases and J 6 bases, leaving 20 bases between the germline ends. CDR1 is SQVTM, CDR2 ANQGSEA, per germline. The CDR3 is 14 residues long. The CDR3 spells CSVSPGSEVSEAFF. The CDR3 region has the DNA TGCAGCGTGAGCCCCGGATCTGAGGTCTCTGAAGCTTTCTTT.

This clonotype was seen a few times. CDR3 sequence: CASSSGTGFSGELFF. DNA for the CDR3: TGTGCCAGCAGCTCCGGGACAGGGTTCTCCGGGGAGCTGTTTTTT. This chain joins TRBV6-2 or TRBV6-3 and TRBJ2-2; TRBD1 agrees at 9 bases. V lost 6 bases to trimming and J lost 6 bases; unmatched junction nucleotides: 8. Germline CDR1 is MNHEY and CDR2 is SVGEGT. The CDR3 has 15 residues.

The chain combines TRBV7-2 with TRBJ1-5, with D perhaps TRBD1 (6 bases). The CDR3 runs 16 residues. V was shortened by 1 base and J by 4 bases, with 14 bases between the two germline ends. Germline values: CDR1 SGHTA, CDR2 FQGNSA. DNA of the CDR3: TGTGCCAGCAGCTTAGGTGGAGGGGGAGGGAATCAGCCCCAGCATTTT. It is translated as CASSLGGGGGNQPQHF.

In this sample, this clonotype turned up a few times. The rearrangement links TRBV20-1 to TRBJ2-1; the D is unclear. V was clipped by 0 bases and J by 1 base, with 13 bases between them. This CDR3 region has 16 residues. Germline CDR1 DFQATT, CDR2 SNEGSKA (reference sequence). DNA for the CDR3: TGCAGTGCTAGAGATAGGCGTCAGTCATCCTACAATGAGCAGTTCTTC. Translated: CSARDRRQSSYNEQFF.

This clonotype was counted between two and nine times. The chain uses TRBV20-1 and TRBJ1-4; perhaps TRBD1 as D (6 bases). CDR1 is DFQATT and CDR2 is SNEGSKA in the germline V gene (reference sequence). The length of the CDR3 is 14 residues. V lost 1 base, J lost 5 bases, and 11 bases lay in between. CDR3 residues: CSARVGTGNEKLFF. The CDR3 bases are TGCAGTGCTAGAGTCGGTACAGGGAATGAAAAACTGTTTTTT.

The chain is built from TRBV5-1 and TRBJ2-1; D uncertain. V dropped 0 bases and J dropped 0 bases, with 16 bases sitting between them. From germline, CDR1 is SGHRS and CDR2 YFSETQ. The CDR3 totals 18 residues. DNA for the CDR3: TGCGCCAGCAGCTTGGAATCTAGGGCCCCAAGCTCCTACAATGAGCAGTTCTTC. This sequence encodes CASSLESRAPSSYNEQFF.

This sequence joins TRBV7-3 and TRBJ2-5; D is perhaps TRBD2 (5 bases). The V and J ends lost 5 bases and 2 bases respectively, with 9 bases between them. Germline CDR1 SGHTA, CDR2 FQGTGA. This CDR3 spans 13 amino acids. CDR3 protein: CASSREKQETQYF. CDR3 nucleotide sequence: TGTGCCAGCAGCCGGGAAAAACAAGAGACCCAGTACTTC.

This clonotype was detected only a few times. V gene TRBV19 combines with J gene TRBJ2-7; D is perhaps TRBD1 or TRBD2 (6 bases each). Germline assignment: CDR1 LNHDA and CDR2 SQIVND (reference sequence). The CDR3 runs to 14 residues. Trimming shortened V by 2 bases and J by 9 bases, and 17 bases separated the two germline ends. The CDR3 loop reads CASSINDPGGAQYF. The CDR3 bases are TGTGCCAGTAGTATAAACGACCCCGGGGGCGCGCAGTACTTC.

The sample holds a few counts of this clonotype. The chain links TRBV20-1 to TRBJ1-1, with unresolved D. This CDR3 is 14 amino acids long. Trimming cost V 3 bases and J 0 bases, with 11 bases left between them. Germline values: CDR1 DFQATT, CDR2 SNEGSKA (reference sequence). CDR3 loop: CSARDMGLNTEAFF. CDR3 DNA sequence: TGCAGTGCTAGGGATATGGGCTTGAACACTGAAGCTTTCTTT.

The rearrangement uses TRBV7-9 and TRBJ1-2, with D possibly matching TRBD1 (6 bases). Trimming took off 0 bases at V and 8 bases at J, with 13 bases between the two ends. Per germline, CDR1 SEHNR and CDR2 FQNEAQ (reference sequence). The CDR3 extends over 14 amino acids. CDR3 in DNA: TGTGCCAGCAGCTTAGCCGAGGACAGCCAGGGCTACACCTTC. This codes for CASSLAEDSQGYTF.

This clonotype was picked up a small number of times. The rearrangement links TRBV11-2 to TRBJ2-1; D remains ambiguous. CDR1 is SGHAT and CDR2 is FQNNGV in the germline V gene. V lost 6 bases to trimming and J lost 5 bases, with 14 bases between them. The CDR3 consists of 14 residues. This CDR3 reads CASRPGLGNNEQFF. CDR3 DNA sequence: TGTGCCAGCAGGCCCGGTTTGGGCAACAATGAGCAGTTCTTC.

This chain uses TRBV20-1 with TRBJ2-5; D is perhaps TRBD1 (5 bases). CDR1 and CDR2 from the germline V gene are DFQATT and SNEGSKA (reference sequence). The CDR3 totals 11 residues. V dropped 4 bases and J dropped 7 bases, with 10 bases sitting between them. CDR3 sequence reads: CSAKGYGTQYF. The CDR3 DNA reads TGCAGTGCTAAGGGGTATGGGACCCAGTACTTC.

The chain combines TRBV7-2 with TRBJ2-7; TRBD2 aligns across 10 bases. The germline gives CDR1 SGHTA, CDR2 FQGNSA. Unmatched junction bases numbered 9, after V lost 0 bases and J lost 7 bases. This CDR3 has 16 residues. CDR3 nucleotide sequence: TGTGCCAGCAGCTTAGCCGGTAGCGGGGGGCCTCAGGAGCAGTACTTC. As protein: CASSLAGSGGPQEQYF.

The chain links TRBV5-1 to TRBJ2-2, with D tentatively TRBD1 or TRBD2 (7 bases each). The CDR3 totals 15 residues. Trimming stripped 4 bases from V and 6 bases from J, with 16 bases between. Germline assignment: CDR1 SGHRS and CDR2 YFSETQ. Here the CDR3 DNA reads TGCGCCAGCAGCACTCAGGGGGGGAGCCCCGGGGAGCTGTTTTTT. It codes for CASSTQGGSPGELFF.

CDR3 sequence: CATSDVRLETDTQYF. The CDR3 DNA reads TGTGCCACCAGTGATGTTAGACTAGAGACAGATACGCAGTATTTT. This chain uses TRBV24-1 with TRBJ2-3; perhaps TRBD2 as D (6 bases). The CDR3 is 15 residues long. Trimming removed 3 bases from V and 3 bases from J, with 12 bases in between. The germline gives CDR1 KGHDR, CDR2 SFDVKD.

This chain joins TRBV5-1 and TRBJ2-2, with 7 bases matching TRBD1. Per germline, CDR1 SGHRS and CDR2 YFSETQ. The V gene end was trimmed by 2 bases and the J gene end by 5 bases; junction bases not matched to a gene: 3. CDR3 length equals 14 residues. CDR3 DNA sequence: TGCGCCAGCAGCTTACTACAGGGGACCGGGGAGCTGTTTTTT. This translates into CASSLLQGTGELFF.

The chain links TRBV6-2 or TRBV6-3 to TRBJ1-2, with no clear D. Germline values: CDR1 MNHEY, CDR2 SVGEGT. Trimming removed 5 bases at V and 8 bases at J, with 15 bases between. The CDR3 is 13 residues long. For the CDR3, the DNA is TGTGCCAGCAGTATGTCACGGGGAAAGGGCTACACCTTC. Translated: CASSMSRGKGYTF.

The chain couples TRBV28 to TRBJ2-4; 8 positions match TRBD2. The CDR3 contains 16 residues. With V trimmed by 4 bases and J by 0 bases, 5 bases remained unmatched. Germline V lookup: CDR1 MDHEN, CDR2 SYDVKM. CDR3 region: CASSSRGALAKNIQYF. The CDR3 DNA follows: TGTGCCAGCAGTTCGCGGGGGGCTCTAGCCAAAAACATTCAGTACTTC.

The genes are TRBV7-2 and TRBJ2-2; D may be TRBD2 (5 bases). The germline CDR1 and CDR2 sequences are SGHTA and FQGNSA. The CDR3 spans 13 residues. V dropped 11 bases and J dropped 3 bases, with 13 bases sitting between them. CDR3: CASTWRDTGELFF. The CDR3 coding sequence is TGTGCCTCCACCTGGCGGGACACCGGGGAGCTGTTTTTT.